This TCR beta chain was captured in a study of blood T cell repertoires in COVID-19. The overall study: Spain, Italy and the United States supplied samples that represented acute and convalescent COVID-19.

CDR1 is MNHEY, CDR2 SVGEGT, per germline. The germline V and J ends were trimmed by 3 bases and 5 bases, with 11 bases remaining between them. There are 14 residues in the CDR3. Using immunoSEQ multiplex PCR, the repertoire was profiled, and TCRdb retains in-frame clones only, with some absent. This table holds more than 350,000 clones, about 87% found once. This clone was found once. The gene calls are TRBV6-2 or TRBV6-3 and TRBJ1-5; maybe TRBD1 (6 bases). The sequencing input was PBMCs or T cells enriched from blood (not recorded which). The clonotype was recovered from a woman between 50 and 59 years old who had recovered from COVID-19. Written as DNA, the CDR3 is TGTGCCAGCAGTTATGGCAGGGGTTATCAGCCCCAGCATTTT. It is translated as CASSYGRGYQPQHF.